The 30 T cell receptor beta chains below were found in one sample sequenced in a study of T cells in Graves' hyperthyroidism and ophthalmopathy. The CDR3 regions of TCR beta were amplified from RNA transcripts. TCR CDR3 regions were first amplified by RT-PCR with HTBI primers. TCRdb reanalysed the multiplex PCR reads using MiXCR and keeps one entry per CDR3 protein. This sample yields around 340,000 distinct CDR3 sequences, of which around 17% are seen a single time; around 35% belongs to the top ten. Material: blood. The source is a man aged 30-40 years with Graves' hyperthyroidism.

This clonotype was detected once. The V gene is TRBV27, the J gene TRBJ2-5, with D tentatively TRBD1 or TRBD2 (5 bases each). V dropped 7 bases and J dropped 1 base, with 13 bases sitting between them. The germline V gene has CDR1 MNHEY and CDR2 SMNVEV (reference sequence). This CDR3 comprises 14 residues. Written as DNA, the CDR3 is TGTGCCAGCAAACCGGGACGGTCCCAAGAGACCCAGTACTTC. As protein: CASKPGRSQETQYF.

There are many counts of this clonotype. V is TRBV5-5 and J is TRBJ1-5; D perhaps matches TRBD1 (5 bases). The CDR3 totals 15 residues. Germline lookup yields CDR1 SGHKS and CDR2 YYEKEE (reference sequence). The V and J ends lost 4 bases and 4 bases respectively, with 15 bases between them. This chain's CDR3 is CASSLTGGGNQPQHF. The CDR3 DNA reads TGTGCCAGCAGCCTTACCGGGGGGGGTAATCAGCCCCAGCATTTT.

This clonotype showed up many times. The V and J genes are TRBV5-8 and TRBJ2-7; 7 bases are shared with TRBD2. Germline CDR1 is SGHTS and CDR2 is YDEGEE. The CDR3 contains 16 residues. Trimming cost V 2 bases and J 2 bases; bases outside gene matches: 10. CDR3 protein: CASSLVSGGSAYEQYF. The CDR3 bases are TGTGCCAGCAGCTTAGTATCGGGAGGATCAGCCTACGAGCAGTACTTC.

This clonotype was observed many times. V is TRBV9 and J is TRBJ2-7; 8 bases map to TRBD2. Germline loops: CDR1 SGDLS, CDR2 YYNGEE. The ends lost 0 bases at V and 2 bases at J; junction bases unmatched: 1. The CDR3 loop spans 14 amino acids. CDR3 sequence reads: CASSVGTSTYEQYF. In DNA form, the CDR3 reads TGTGCCAGCAGCGTAGGGACTAGCACCTACGAGCAGTACTTC.

This clonotype was detected many times. This chain connects TRBV12-3 or TRBV12-4 to TRBJ2-7; a weak D match, TRBD1 (6 bases). The germline V and J ends were trimmed by 5 bases and 0 bases, with 17 bases remaining between them. The CDR3 runs 16 residues. The CDR3 bases are TGTGCCAGCAGTCCCTTTGGAAGGGGGAGCTCCTACGAGCAGTACTTC. Translation: CASSPFGRGSSYEQYF.

In this sample, this clonotype turned up a few times. This chain uses TRBV4-2 with TRBJ2-1; D gene uncertain. V gave up 0 bases and J gave up 2 bases, with 8 bases separating them. CDR3 length: 15 amino acids. CDR1 LGHNA and CDR2 YNFKEQ come from the germline V gene. CDR3 nucleotide sequence: TGTGCCAGCAGCCAAGATCCCGAGGCCTACAATGAGCAGTTCTTC. Encoded protein: CASSQDPEAYNEQFF.

This clonotype was observed many times. The DNA of the CDR3 is TGTGCCAGCAGTGCCGAGCCGAGAGGGGCTCTTAGCGAGCTATCTAATGAGCAGTTCTTC. This codes for CASSAEPRGALSELSNEQFF. This chain connects TRBV28 to TRBJ2-1, with D perhaps assigned TRBD1 or TRBD2 (5 bases each). The CDR3 totals 20 residues. Trimming took off 5 bases at V and 7 bases at J, with 33 bases between the two ends. Germline V CDR1 and CDR2: MDHEN, SYDVKM.

Ten or more counts support this clonotype. This chain links TRBV28 with TRBJ2-7; 7 positions match TRBD1. Germline V gene sequence: CDR1 MDHEN, CDR2 SYDVKM. The CDR3 covers 15 residues. The V gene end was trimmed by 3 bases and the J gene end by 2 bases; junction bases not matched to a gene: 7. The CDR3 protein is CASSFPGTDAYEQYF. The CDR3 region has the DNA TGTGCCAGCAGTTTCCCGGGGACAGACGCCTACGAGCAGTACTTC.

The CDR3 protein is CASSGGFRGREQFF. Written as DNA, the CDR3 is TGTGCCAGCAGCGGGGGTTTTCGCGGGAGGGAGCAGTTCTTC. The chain recombines TRBV9 with TRBJ2-1; 8 bases map to TRBD2. CDR1 is SGDLS, CDR2 YYNGEE, per germline. The CDR3 runs 14 residues. The V gene end was trimmed by 3 bases and the J gene end by 10 bases; junction bases not matched to a gene: 9.

This clonotype appeared many times. The genes are TRBV7-2 and TRBJ2-7, with 9 bases identical to TRBD2. This CDR3 contains 15 residues. Trimming at V came to 1 base and at J to 4 bases, leaving 5 bases not matched to a gene. CDR1 and CDR2 (germline): SGHTA, FQGNSA. CDR3 nucleotides: TGTGCCAGCAGCTTAGATGCGGGAGGGAATTACGAGCAGTACTTC. This translates into CASSLDAGGNYEQYF.

This chain links TRBV10-2 with TRBJ2-2; TRBD2 aligns across 8 bases. The CDR3 loop spans 17 amino acids. J gave up 4 bases and V 2 bases, and 9 bases lay outside the gene matches. In germline, CDR1 is WSHSY, CDR2 SAAADI. The CDR3 bases are TGCGCCAGCAGTGAGACAATCGGGAGGGCCGGCACCGGGGAGCTGTTTTTT. Protein sequence: CASSETIGRAGTGELFF.

V gene TRBV5-1 combines with J gene TRBJ2-1, with TRBD1 identical over 8 bases. J lost 9 bases, V lost 3 bases, and 5 bases had no gene match. Germline lookup yields CDR1 SGHRS and CDR2 YFSETQ. The CDR3 covers 13 residues. CDR3 sequence: CASSSGQGGEQFF. The CDR3 DNA reads as TGCGCCAGCAGCTCTGGACAGGGTGGTGAGCAGTTCTTC.

This clonotype was counted many times. The V call is TRBV7-9, the J call TRBJ1-1; D possibly corresponds to TRBD1 (5 bases). Germline CDR1 is SEHNR and CDR2 is FQNEAQ (reference sequence). V was clipped by 5 bases and J by 6 bases, with 16 bases between them. CDR3 length: 14 residues. The CDR3 loop is CASSEEGEGAEAFF. CDR3 DNA: TGTGCCAGCAGCGAGGAAGGGGAAGGCGCTGAAGCTTTCTTT.

The J gene is TRBJ2-1, the V gene TRBV20-1; 8 nucleotides match TRBD1. Unmatched junction bases numbered 12, after V lost 0 bases and J lost 8 bases. The CDR3 contains 16 residues. Germline V gene data show CDR1 as DFQATT and CDR2 as SNEGSKA (reference sequence). CDR3 loop: CSARDQGTGGLYEQFF. In DNA form, the CDR3 reads TGCAGTGCTAGAGATCAGGGAACAGGGGGGCTCTATGAGCAGTTCTTC.

This clonotype was counted between two and nine times. The V call is TRBV6-2 or TRBV6-3, the J call TRBJ2-2, with 13 bases matching TRBD2. The germline V gene has CDR1 MNHEY and CDR2 SVGEGT. The CDR3 runs 17 residues. The trim removed 5 bases at V and 0 bases at J, leaving 3 bases unmatched. In DNA, the CDR3 is TGTGCCAGCAGTAGACTAGCGGGAGGCTCGAACACCGGGGAGCTGTTTTTT. This sequence encodes CASSRLAGGSNTGELFF.

V and J are TRBV20-1 and TRBJ2-2; 7 bases agree with TRBD1. CDR1 is DFQATT and CDR2 is SNEGSKA in the germline V gene (reference sequence). Losses at the gene ends were 5 bases for V and 6 bases for J; bases not matched to a gene: 3. There are 12 residues in the CDR3. Here the CDR3 DNA reads TGCAGTGCTCGTCAGGGGGCCGGGGAGCTGTTTTTT. As protein: CSARQGAGELFF.

This clonotype was counted ten times or more. This rearrangement joins TRBV7-9 to TRBJ2-1, with 10 bases identical to TRBD2. V shed 0 bases and J 5 bases; nucleotides not matched to a gene: 4. Germline loops: CDR1 SEHNR, CDR2 FQNEAQ (reference sequence). CDR3 length: 16 amino acids. The CDR3: CASSLALAGAHNEQFF. CDR3 nucleotide sequence: TGTGCCAGCAGCTTAGCTCTAGCGGGAGCCCACAATGAGCAGTTCTTC.

V usage is TRBV3-1 and J usage is TRBJ1-1; 7 bases map to TRBD1. V trimming: 4 bases; J trimming: 4 bases; junction bases outside the gene matches: 9. From germline, CDR1 is LGHDT and CDR2 YNNKEL (reference sequence). The CDR3 runs 15 residues. CDR3 nucleotides: TGTGCCAGCAGCCGTTTGCCGACAGGGATCACTGAAGCTTTCTTT. Protein: CASSRLPTGITEAFF.

The rearrangement uses TRBV19 and TRBJ1-5; D unclear. This CDR3 has 14 amino acids. V lost 6 bases to trimming and J lost 0 bases, with 9 bases between them. Germline CDR1 reads LNHDA; CDR2 reads SQIVND (reference sequence). As DNA, the CDR3 is TGTGCCAGTAGGATGCGTGATAGCAATCAGCCCCAGCATTTT. Translated: CASRMRDSNQPQHF. The complete variable domain, with remaining parts taken from reference TRBV19 and TRBJ1-5, reads DGGITQSPKYLFRKEGQNVTLSCEQNLNHDAMYWYRQDPGQGLRLIYYSQIVNDFQKGDIAEGYSVSREKKESFPLTVTSAQKNPTAFYLCASRMRDSNQPQHFGDGTRLSIL.

This clonotype appeared a few times. The rearrangement uses TRBV7-9 and TRBJ2-7; 10 nucleotides agree with TRBD1. There are 15 residues in the CDR3. Germline values: CDR1 SEHNR, CDR2 FQNEAQ (reference sequence). The V segment lost 5 bases and the J segment 5 bases; nucleotides outside the gene matches: 9. The CDR3 region is CASSLGVTGGDEQYF. The CDR3 DNA sequence: TGTGCCAGCAGCCTAGGTGTGACAGGGGGCGACGAGCAGTACTTC. The full variable domain, rest sourced from reference TRBV7-9 and TRBJ2-7, is DTGVSQNPRHKITKRGQNVTFRCDPISEHNRLYWYRQTLGQGPEFLTYFQNEAQLEKSRLLSDRFSAERPKGSFSTLEIQRTEQGDSAMYLCASSLGVTGGDEQYFGPGTRLTVT.

In its sample, this clonotype was seen many times. The V and J genes are TRBV20-1 and TRBJ2-5, with D tentatively TRBD1 (5 bases). This CDR3 comprises 14 residues. Trimming took 0 bases from V and 5 from J, leaving 13 bases between them. Per germline, CDR1 DFQATT and CDR2 SNEGSKA (reference sequence). The CDR3, as DNA: TGCAGTGCTAGAGATGGGCAGGGTGTTGAGACCCAGTACTTC. This gives the protein CSARDGQGVETQYF.

The sample holds a few counts of this clonotype. The rearrangement uses TRBV7-3 and TRBJ2-1; 10 bases match TRBD2. The germline gives CDR1 SGHTA, CDR2 FQGTGA. With V trimmed by 2 bases and J by 7 bases, 8 bases remained unmatched. This CDR3 comprises 16 residues. CDR3: CASSLGPSGSGNEQFF. CDR3 nucleotides: TGTGCCAGCAGCTTAGGCCCTAGCGGGAGTGGTAATGAGCAGTTCTTC.

This clonotype was counted many times. This rearrangement joins TRBV10-1 to TRBJ2-1, with TRBD2 identical over 9 bases. After removal of 3 bases from V and 3 bases from J, the junction contained 6 bases not matched to a gene. The V gene's germline CDR1 is WNHNN and CDR2 SYGVQD (reference sequence). The CDR3 has 16 residues. The CDR3 protein is CASSDPTSGSYNEQFF. The CDR3 bases are TGCGCCAGCAGTGACCCGACTAGCGGTAGCTACAATGAGCAGTTCTTC.

This clonotype occurred many times. CDR3 DNA: TGTGCCAGCAGCTTCTTTACCGGGCCGTACAATGAGCAGTTCTTC. This gives the protein CASSFFTGPYNEQFF. V usage is TRBV11-2 and J usage is TRBJ2-1, with D hard to call. The germline V gene encodes CDR1 SGHAT and CDR2 FQNNGV. The V end lost 3 bases, the J end lost 4 bases, and 13 bases lay between the germline ends. The CDR3 is 15 residues long.

V gene TRBV6-1 combines with J gene TRBJ2-3; D is undetermined. The CDR3 consists of 14 residues. Germline V CDR1 and CDR2: MNHNS, SASEGT. V shed 6 bases and J shed 6 bases, with 16 bases lying between them. The CDR3 DNA follows: TGTGCCAGCAGCTCATTTATAGGTTTCGATACGCAGTATTTT. This gives the protein CASSSFIGFDTQYF.

The rearrangement links TRBV4-2 to TRBJ2-3; 8 bases agree with TRBD2. CDR3 length: 16 amino acids. V lost 0 bases to trimming and J lost 2 bases; unmatched junction nucleotides: 4. Germline CDR1 LGHNA, CDR2 YNFKEQ. The CDR3 sequence is CASSQEQRETTDTQYF. As DNA, the CDR3 is TGTGCCAGCAGCCAAGAACAGCGGGAGACCACAGATACGCAGTATTTT.

This clonotype was seen repeatedly, ten times or more. The V call is TRBV12-3 or TRBV12-4, the J call TRBJ1-1; 9 bases agree with TRBD1. J lost 3 bases, V lost 6 bases, and 5 bases had no gene match. This CDR3 comprises 14 residues. DNA of the CDR3: TGTGCCAGCAGGAGGACAGGGGAGTACACTGAAGCTTTCTTT. Translating gives CASRRTGEYTEAFF.

At least ten counts were recorded for this clonotype. The chain combines TRBV28 with TRBJ2-4, with D possibly TRBD2 on 5 matching bases. Per germline, CDR1 MDHEN and CDR2 SYDVKM. V was trimmed by 5 bases and J by 1 base, leaving 9 bases between them. The CDR3 runs to 14 residues. The CDR3 loop reads CASSPPGAKNIQYF. The CDR3 DNA reads TGTGCCAGCAGTCCCCCGGGGGCCAAAAACATTCAGTACTTC.

This clonotype occurred many times. The rearrangement uses TRBV11-2 and TRBJ2-7; the D gene is possibly TRBD1 (6 bases). In germline, CDR1 is SGHAT, CDR2 FQNNGV. Between the trimmed V and J ends, which lost 2 bases and 5 bases, there was a span of 10 bases. This CDR3 has 13 amino acids. CDR3 region: CASSLNRVDEQYF. The CDR3 DNA reads as TGTGCCAGCAGCTTAAACAGGGTGGACGAGCAGTACTTC.

The J gene is TRBJ1-1, the V gene TRBV19; D not certain. The germline CDR1 and CDR2 sequences are LNHDA and SQIVND (reference sequence). There are 11 residues in the CDR3. Between the trimmed V and J ends, which lost 5 bases and 7 bases, there was a span of 8 bases. CDR3 region: CASSAPNEAFF. CDR3 nucleotides: TGTGCCAGTAGTGCCCCTAATGAAGCTTTCTTT.